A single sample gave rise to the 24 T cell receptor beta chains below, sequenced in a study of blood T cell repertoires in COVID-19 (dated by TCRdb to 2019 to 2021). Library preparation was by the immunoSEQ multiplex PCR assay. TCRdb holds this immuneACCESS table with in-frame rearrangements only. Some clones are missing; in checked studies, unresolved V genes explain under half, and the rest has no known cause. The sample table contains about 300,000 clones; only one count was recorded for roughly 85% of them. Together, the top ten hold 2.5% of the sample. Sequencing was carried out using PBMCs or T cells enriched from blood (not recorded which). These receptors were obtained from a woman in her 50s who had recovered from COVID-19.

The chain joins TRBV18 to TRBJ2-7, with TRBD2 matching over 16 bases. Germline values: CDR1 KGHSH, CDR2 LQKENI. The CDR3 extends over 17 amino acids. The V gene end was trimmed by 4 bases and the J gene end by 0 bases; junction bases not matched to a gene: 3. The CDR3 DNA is TGTGCCAGCTCACGGGGACTAGCGGGGGGGAGCTCCTACGAGCAGTACTTC. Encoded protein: CASSRGLAGGSSYEQYF. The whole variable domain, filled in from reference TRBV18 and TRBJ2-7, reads NAGVMQNPRHLVRRRGQEARLRCSPMKGHSHVYWYRQLPEEGLKFMVYLQKENIIDESGMPKERFSAEFPKEGPSILRIQQVVRGDSAAYFCASSRGLAGGSSYEQYFGPGTRLTVT.

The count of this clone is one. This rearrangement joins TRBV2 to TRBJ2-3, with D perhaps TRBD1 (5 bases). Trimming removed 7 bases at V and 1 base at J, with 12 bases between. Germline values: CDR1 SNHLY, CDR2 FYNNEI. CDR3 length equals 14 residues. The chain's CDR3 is CASNRQTGTDTQYF. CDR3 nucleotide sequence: TGTGCCAGCAACAGGCAAACAGGCACAGATACGCAGTATTTT.

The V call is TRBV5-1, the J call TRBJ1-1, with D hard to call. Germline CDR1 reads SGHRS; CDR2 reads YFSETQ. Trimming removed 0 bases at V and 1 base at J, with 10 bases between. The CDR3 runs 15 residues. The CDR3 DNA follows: TGCGCCAGCAGCTTGGGCCCAGATGCGAACACTGAAGCTTTCTTT. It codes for CASSLGPDANTEAFF.

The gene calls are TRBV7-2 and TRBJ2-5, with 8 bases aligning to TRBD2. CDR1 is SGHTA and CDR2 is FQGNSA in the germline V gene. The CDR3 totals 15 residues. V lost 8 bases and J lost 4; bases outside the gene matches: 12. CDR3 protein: CASCPGAGVPETQYF. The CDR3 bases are TGTGCCAGCTGCCCCGGAGCGGGAGTTCCAGAGACCCAGTACTTC.

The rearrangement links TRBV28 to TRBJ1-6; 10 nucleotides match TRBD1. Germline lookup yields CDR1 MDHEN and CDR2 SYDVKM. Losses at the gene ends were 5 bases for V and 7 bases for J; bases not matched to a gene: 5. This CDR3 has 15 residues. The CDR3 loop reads CASSTPGQGNSPLHF. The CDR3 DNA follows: TGTGCCAGCAGTACCCCGGGACAGGGGAATTCACCCCTCCACTTT. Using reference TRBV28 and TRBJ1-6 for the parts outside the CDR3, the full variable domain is DVKVTQSSRYLVKRTGEKVFLECVQDMDHENMFWYRQDPGLGLRLIYFSYDVKMKEKGDIPEGYSVSREKKERFSLILESASTNQTSMYLCASSTPGQGNSPLHFGNGTRLTVT.

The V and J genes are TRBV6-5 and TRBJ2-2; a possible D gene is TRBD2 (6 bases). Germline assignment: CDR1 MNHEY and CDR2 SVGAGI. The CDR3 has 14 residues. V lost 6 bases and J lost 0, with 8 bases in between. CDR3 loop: CASSGSANTGELFF. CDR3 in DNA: TGTGCCAGCAGCGGGAGCGCGAACACCGGGGAGCTGTTTTTT.

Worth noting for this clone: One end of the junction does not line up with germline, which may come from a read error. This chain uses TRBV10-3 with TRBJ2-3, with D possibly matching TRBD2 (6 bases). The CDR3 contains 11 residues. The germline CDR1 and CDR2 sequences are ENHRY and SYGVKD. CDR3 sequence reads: CASGEVETQYF. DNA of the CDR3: TGCGCTTCGGGGGAAGTCGAAACGCAGTATTTT.

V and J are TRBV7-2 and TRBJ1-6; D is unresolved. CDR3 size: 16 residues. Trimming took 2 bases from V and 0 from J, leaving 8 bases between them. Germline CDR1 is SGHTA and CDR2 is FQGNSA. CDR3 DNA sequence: TGTGCCAGCAGCTTATCGCGGGGCTCCTATAATTCACCCCTCCACTTT. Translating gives CASSLSRGSYNSPLHF.

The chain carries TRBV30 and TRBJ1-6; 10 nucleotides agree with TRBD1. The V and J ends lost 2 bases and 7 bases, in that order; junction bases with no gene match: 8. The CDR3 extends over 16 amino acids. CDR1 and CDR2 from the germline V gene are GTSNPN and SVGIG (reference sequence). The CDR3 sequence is CAWSRASDRGNSPLHF. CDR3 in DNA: TGTGCCTGGAGTCGGGCATCGGACAGGGGGAATTCACCCCTCCACTTT.

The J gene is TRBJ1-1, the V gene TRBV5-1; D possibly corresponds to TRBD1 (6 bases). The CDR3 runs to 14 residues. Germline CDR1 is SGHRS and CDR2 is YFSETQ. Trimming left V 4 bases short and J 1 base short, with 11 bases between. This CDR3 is CASSLGTTNTEAFF. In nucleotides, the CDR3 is TGCGCCAGCAGCCTCGGGACAACGAACACTGAAGCTTTCTTT.

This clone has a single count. The CDR3 DNA reads TGTGCCAGCAGTGAACACCGAAAGCGGGCAGATACGCAGTATTTT. This gives the protein CASSEHRKRADTQYF. The chain joins TRBV6-1 to TRBJ2-3; weak D call: TRBD2 (6 bases). The V gene's germline CDR1 is MNHNS and CDR2 SASEGT. Trimming left V 2 bases short and J 4 bases short, with 13 bases between. CDR3 length equals 15 residues.

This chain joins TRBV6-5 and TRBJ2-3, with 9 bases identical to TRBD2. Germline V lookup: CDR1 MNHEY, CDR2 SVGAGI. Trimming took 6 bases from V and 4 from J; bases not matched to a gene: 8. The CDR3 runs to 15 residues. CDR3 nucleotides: TGTGCCAGCAGAGAGCTAGCGGGGCACTCAGATACGCAGTATTTT. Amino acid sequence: CASRELAGHSDTQYF.

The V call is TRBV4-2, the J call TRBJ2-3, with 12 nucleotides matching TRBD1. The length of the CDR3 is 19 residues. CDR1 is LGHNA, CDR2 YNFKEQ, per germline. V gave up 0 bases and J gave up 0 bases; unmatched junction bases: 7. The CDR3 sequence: CASSQDSGQGASSTDTQYF. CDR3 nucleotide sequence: TGTGCCAGCAGCCAAGATTCGGGACAGGGGGCTTCTAGCACAGATACGCAGTATTTT.

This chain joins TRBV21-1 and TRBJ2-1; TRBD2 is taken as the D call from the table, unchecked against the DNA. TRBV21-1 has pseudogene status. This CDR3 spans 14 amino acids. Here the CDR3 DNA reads TGTGCCAGCTCCCCAGCGGGAGGGCCCAATGAGCAGTTCTTC. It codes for CASSPAGGPNEQFF.

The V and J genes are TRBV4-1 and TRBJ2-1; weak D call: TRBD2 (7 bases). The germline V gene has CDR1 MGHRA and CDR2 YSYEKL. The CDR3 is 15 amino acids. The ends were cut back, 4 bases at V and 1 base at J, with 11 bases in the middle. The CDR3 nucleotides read TGCGCCAGCAGCCGGGGGGGCCGTTCCTACAATGAGCAGTTCTTC. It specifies CASSRGGRSYNEQFF.

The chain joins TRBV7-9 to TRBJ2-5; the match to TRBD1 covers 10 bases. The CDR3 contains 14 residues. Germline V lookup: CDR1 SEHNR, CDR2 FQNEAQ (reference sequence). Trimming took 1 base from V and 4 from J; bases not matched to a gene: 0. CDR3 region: CASSLGTGGETQYF. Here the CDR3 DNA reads TGTGCCAGCAGCTTAGGGACAGGGGGAGAGACCCAGTACTTC.

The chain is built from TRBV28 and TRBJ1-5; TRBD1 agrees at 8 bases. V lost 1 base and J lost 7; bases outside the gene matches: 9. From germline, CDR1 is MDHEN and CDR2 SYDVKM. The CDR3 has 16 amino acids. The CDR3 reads CASSLFFQGARQPQHF. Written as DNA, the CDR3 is TGTGCCAGCAGTTTATTCTTCCAGGGGGCAAGACAGCCCCAGCATTTT.

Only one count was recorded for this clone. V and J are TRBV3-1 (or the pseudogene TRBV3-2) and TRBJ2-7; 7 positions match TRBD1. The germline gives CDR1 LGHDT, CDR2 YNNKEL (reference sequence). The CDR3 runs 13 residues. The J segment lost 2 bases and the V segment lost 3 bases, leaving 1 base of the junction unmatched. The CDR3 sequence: CASSQTGPYEQYF. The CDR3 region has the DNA TGTGCCAGCAGCCAGACAGGGCCCTACGAGCAGTACTTC.

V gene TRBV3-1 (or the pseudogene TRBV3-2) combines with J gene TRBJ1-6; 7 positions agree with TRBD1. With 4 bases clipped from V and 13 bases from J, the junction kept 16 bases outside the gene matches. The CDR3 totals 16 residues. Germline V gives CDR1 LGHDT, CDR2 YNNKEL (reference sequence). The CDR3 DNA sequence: TGTGCCAGCAGCCCAGGGACAGACCTAGCCGGGGTGCCCCTCCACTTT. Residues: CASSPGTDLAGVPLHF.

CDR3 region: CASSRDRVRNEQYF. CDR3 in DNA: TGTGCCAGCAGTCGGGACAGGGTACGAAACGAGCAGTACTTC. This chain uses TRBV28 with TRBJ2-7; 9 nucleotides agree with TRBD1. Germline V gives CDR1 MDHEN, CDR2 SYDVKM. The CDR3 runs 14 residues. V shed 5 bases, J shed 5 bases, and the junction held 7 bases outside the gene matches.

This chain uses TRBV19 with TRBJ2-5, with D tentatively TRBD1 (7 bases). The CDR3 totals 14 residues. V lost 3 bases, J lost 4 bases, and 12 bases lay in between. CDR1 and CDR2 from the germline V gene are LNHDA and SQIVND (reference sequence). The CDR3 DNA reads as TGTGCCAGTAGTATGAACAGGGGAGGAGAGACCCAGTACTTC. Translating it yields CASSMNRGGETQYF.

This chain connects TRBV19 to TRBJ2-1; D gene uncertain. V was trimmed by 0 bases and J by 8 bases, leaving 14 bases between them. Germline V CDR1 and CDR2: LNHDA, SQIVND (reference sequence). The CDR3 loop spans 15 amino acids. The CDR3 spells CASSIDRLPEDEQFF. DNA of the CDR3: TGTGCCAGTAGTATAGATCGATTGCCCGAGGATGAGCAGTTCTTC.

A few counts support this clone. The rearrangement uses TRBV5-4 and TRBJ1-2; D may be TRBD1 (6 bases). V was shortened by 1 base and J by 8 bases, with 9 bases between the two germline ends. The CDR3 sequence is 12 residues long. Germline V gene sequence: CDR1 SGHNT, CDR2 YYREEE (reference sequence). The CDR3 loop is CASSLYRAGYTF. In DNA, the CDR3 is TGTGCCAGCAGCTTGTACAGGGCGGGCTACACCTTC.

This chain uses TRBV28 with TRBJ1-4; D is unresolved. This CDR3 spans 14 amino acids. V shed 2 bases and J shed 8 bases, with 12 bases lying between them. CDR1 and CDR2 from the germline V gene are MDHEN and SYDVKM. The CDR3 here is CASSLPQSKEKLFF. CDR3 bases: TGTGCCAGCAGTTTACCCCAGTCAAAGGAAAAACTGTTTTTT. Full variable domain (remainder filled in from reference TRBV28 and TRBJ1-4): DVKVTQSSRYLVKRTGEKVFLECVQDMDHENMFWYRQDPGLGLRLIYFSYDVKMKEKGDIPEGYSVSREKKERFSLILESASTNQTSMYLCASSLPQSKEKLFFGSGTQLSVL.